The TCR beta chain described here comes from a study of T cell repertoires in cytomegalovirus infection. Turning to the study itself: Well-studied HLA-B-restricted CMV epitopes were used in the study alongside recently identified HLA-C-restricted ones. Public TCR beta signatures provided an indication of both CMV infection and a matching HLA type.

This clonotype was seen only a few times. Antigen specificity is unknown. TCRdb independently ran MiXCR on the reads; one entry per CDR3 protein. The profile covers about 220,000 distinct CDR3 sequences, with about 40% appearing a single time and 59% taken by the ten largest. Findings and limits, study-wide: Cumulative public TCR beta family frequency identified CMV carriers with the relevant HLA.

The germline gives CDR1 SGHVS, CDR2 FNYEAQ. Trimming cost V 1 base and J 0 bases, with 13 bases left between them. The CDR3 loop spans 16 amino acids. The TCR sequence derives from a human donor in good health (CMV status not recorded). Some clones in this sample may be carry-over from other donors' samples. Sequencing used CD8+ T cells from cultured PBMCs, obtained from culture after CMV antigen stimulation. The rearrangement links TRBV7-6 to TRBJ2-7, with D possibly being TRBD1 (7 bases). The CDR3 DNA is TGTGCCAGCAGCTTAGGGGCGGGACAGAGCTCCTACGAGCAGTACTTC. Amino acids: CASSLGAGQSSYEQYF.